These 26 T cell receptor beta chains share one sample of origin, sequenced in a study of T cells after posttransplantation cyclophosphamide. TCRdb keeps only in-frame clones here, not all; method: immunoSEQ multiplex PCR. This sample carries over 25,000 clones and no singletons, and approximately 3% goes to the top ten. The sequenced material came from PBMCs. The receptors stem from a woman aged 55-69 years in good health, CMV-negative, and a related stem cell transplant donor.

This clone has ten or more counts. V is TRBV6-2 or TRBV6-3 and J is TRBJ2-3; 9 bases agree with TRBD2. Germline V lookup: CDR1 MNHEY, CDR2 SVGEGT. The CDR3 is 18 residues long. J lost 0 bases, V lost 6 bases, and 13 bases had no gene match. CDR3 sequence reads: CASSSPPTSGYSTDTQYF. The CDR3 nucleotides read TGTGCCAGCAGCTCTCCTCCGACTAGCGGATATAGCACAGATACGCAGTATTTT.

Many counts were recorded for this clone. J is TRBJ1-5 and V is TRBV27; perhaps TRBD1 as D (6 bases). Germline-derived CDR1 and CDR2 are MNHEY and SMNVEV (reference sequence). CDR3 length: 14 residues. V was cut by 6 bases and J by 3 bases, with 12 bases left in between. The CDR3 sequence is CASRMGGANQPQHF. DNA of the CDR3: TGTGCCAGCAGAATGGGGGGGGCCAATCAGCCCCAGCATTTT.

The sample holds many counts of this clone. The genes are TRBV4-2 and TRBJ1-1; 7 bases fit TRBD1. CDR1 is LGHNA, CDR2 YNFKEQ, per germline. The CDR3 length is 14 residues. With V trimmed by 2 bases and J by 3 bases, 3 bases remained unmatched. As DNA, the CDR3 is TGTGCCAGCAGCCAACCCGACAGGGACACTGAAGCTTTCTTT. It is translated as CASSQPDRDTEAFF.

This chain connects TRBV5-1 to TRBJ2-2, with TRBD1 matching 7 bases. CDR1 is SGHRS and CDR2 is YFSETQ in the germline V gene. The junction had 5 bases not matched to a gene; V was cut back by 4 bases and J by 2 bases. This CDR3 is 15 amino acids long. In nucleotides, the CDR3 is TGCGCCAGCAGCGTGGACAGGCCTAACACCGGGGAGCTGTTTTTT. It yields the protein CASSVDRPNTGELFF.

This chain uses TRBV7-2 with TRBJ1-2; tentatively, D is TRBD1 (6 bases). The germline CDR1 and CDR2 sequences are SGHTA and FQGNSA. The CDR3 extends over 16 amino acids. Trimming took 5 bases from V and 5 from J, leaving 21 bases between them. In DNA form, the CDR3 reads TGTGCCAGCAGCCAGAACACAGGGTTTAGGGGTTATGGCTACACCTTC. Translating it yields CASSQNTGFRGYGYTF.

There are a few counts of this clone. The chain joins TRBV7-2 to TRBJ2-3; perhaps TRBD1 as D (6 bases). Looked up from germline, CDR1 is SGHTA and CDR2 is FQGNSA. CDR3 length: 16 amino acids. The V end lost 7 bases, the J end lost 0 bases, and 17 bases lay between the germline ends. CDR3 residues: CASTRRAGTSTDTQYF. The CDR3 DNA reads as TGTGCCAGCACCAGAAGAGCCGGGACAAGCACAGATACGCAGTATTTT.

Here the CDR3 reads CASSFAGQGLTKNIQYF. Here the CDR3 DNA reads TGTGCCAGCAGTTTCGCCGGACAGGGGTTGACCAAAAACATTCAGTACTTC. This rearrangement joins TRBV28 to TRBJ2-4; 9 bases are shared with TRBD1. CDR3 length: 17 amino acids. J gave up 2 bases and V 3 bases, and 8 bases lay outside the gene matches. Germline V gene data show CDR1 as MDHEN and CDR2 as SYDVKM. Full variable domain (remainder filled in from reference TRBV28 and TRBJ2-4): DVKVTQSSRYLVKRTGEKVFLECVQDMDHENMFWYRQDPGLGLRLIYFSYDVKMKEKGDIPEGYSVSREKKERFSLILESASTNQTSMYLCASSFAGQGLTKNIQYFGAGTRLSVL.

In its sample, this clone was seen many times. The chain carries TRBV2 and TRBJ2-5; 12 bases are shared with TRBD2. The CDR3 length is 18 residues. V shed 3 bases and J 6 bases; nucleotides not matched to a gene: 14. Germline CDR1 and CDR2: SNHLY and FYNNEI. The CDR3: CASSEPLAGGFSEKTQYF. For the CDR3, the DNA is TGTGCCAGCAGTGAGCCTCTAGCGGGGGGGTTTTCTGAGAAGACCCAGTACTTC.

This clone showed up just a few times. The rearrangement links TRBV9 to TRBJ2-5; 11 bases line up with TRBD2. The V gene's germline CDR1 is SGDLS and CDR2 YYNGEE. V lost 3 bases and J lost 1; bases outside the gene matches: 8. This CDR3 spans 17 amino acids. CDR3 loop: CASSARASGRFQETQYF. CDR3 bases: TGTGCCAGCAGCGCACGGGCTAGCGGGAGGTTCCAAGAGACCCAGTACTTC.

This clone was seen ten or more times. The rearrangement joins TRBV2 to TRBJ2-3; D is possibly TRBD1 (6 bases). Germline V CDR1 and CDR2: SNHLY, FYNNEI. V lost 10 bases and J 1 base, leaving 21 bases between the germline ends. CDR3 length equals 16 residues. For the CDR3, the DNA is TGTGCCATCGATCCGGGACACTTAGGTGGCACAGATACGCAGTATTTT. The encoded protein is CAIDPGHLGGTDTQYF.

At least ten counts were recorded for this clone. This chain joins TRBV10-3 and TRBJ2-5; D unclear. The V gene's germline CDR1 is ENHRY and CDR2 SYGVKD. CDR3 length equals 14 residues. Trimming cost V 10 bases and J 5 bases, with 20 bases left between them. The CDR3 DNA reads TGTGCCACCGGTGGTCCCAGCGAGTCGGAGACCCAGTACTTC. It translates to CATGGPSESETQYF.

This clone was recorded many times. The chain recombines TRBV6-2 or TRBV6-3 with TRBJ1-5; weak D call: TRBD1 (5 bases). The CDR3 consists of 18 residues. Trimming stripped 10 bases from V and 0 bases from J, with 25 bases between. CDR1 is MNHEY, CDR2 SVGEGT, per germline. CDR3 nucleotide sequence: TGTGCCACCACCGTGGCAGGGAGGGTGAGGGTTAGCAATCAGCCCCAGCATTTT. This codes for CATTVAGRVRVSNQPQHF.

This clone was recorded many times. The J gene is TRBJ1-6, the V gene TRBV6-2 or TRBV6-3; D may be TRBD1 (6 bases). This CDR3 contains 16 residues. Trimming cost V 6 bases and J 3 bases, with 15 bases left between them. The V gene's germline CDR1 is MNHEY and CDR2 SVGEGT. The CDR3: CASSTTGMSYNSPLHF. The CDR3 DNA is TGTGCCAGCAGCACAACAGGGATGAGCTATAATTCACCCCTCCACTTT.

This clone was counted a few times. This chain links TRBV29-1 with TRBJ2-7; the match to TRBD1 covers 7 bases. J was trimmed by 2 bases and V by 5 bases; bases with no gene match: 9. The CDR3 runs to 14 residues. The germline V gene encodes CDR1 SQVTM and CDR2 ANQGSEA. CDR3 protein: CSVQVQGSAYEQYF. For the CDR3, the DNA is TGCAGCGTTCAAGTACAGGGGTCCGCCTACGAGCAGTACTTC.

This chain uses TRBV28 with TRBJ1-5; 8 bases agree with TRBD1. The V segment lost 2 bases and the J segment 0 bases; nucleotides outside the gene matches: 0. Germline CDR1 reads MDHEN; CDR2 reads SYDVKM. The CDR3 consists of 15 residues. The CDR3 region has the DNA TGTGCCAGCAGTTTAGGGACAGGTAGCAATCAGCCCCAGCATTTT. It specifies CASSLGTGSNQPQHF.

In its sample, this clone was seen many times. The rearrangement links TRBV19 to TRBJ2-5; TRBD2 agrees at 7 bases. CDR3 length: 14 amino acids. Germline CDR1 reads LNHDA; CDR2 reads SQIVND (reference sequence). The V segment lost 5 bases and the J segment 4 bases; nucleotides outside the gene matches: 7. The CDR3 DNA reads TGTGCCAGTAGTTCCACGTGGGGGGGAGAGACCCAGTACTTC. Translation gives CASSSTWGGETQYF.

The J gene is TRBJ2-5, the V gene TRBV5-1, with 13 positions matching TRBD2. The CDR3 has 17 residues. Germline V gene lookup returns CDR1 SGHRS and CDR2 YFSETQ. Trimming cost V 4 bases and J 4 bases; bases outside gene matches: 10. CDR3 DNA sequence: TGCGCCAGCAGCAATACTAGCGGGGGGGCCCGGAGAGAGACCCAGTACTTC. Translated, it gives CASSNTSGGARRETQYF.

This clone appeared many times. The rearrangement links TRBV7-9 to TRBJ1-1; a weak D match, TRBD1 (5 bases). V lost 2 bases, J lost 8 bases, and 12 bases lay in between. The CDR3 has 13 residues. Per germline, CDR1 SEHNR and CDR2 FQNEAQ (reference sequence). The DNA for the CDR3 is TGTGCCAGCAGCTTAAATCAGGGAGGAGAAGCTTTCTTT. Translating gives CASSLNQGGEAFF.

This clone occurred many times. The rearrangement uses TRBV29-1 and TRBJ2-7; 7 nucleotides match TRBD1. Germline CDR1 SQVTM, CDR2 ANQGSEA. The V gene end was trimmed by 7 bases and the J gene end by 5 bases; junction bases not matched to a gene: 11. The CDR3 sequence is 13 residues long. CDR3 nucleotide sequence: TGCAGCGCTCGTCAAACAGGGGCCCACGAGCAGTACTTC. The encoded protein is CSARQTGAHEQYF.

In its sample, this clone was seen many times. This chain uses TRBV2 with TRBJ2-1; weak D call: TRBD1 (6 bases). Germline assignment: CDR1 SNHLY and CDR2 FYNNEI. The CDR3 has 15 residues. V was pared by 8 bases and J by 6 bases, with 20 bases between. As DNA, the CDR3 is TGTGCCAGCGAGACCGGGACACCGAAGGGCAATGAGCAGTTCTTC. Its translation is CASETGTPKGNEQFF.

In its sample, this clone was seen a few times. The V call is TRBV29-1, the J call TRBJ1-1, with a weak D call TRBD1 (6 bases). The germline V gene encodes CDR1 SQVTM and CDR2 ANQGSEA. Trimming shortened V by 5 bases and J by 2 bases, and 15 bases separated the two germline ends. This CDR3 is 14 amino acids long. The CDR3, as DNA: TGCAGCGTTTTGGGGGGGCCGATCAACACTGAAGCTTTCTTT. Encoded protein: CSVLGGPINTEAFF.

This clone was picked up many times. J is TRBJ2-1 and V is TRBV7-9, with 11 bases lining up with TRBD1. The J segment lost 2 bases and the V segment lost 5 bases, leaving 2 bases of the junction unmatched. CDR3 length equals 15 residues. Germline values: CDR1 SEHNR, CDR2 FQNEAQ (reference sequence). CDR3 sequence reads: CASSKGQGAYNEQFF. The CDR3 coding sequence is TGTGCCAGCAGCAAGGGACAGGGGGCCTACAATGAGCAGTTCTTC.

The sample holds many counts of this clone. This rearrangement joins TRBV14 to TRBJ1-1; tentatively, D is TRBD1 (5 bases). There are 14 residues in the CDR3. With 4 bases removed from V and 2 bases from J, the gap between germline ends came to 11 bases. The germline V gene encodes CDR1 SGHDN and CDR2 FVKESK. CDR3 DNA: TGTGCCAGCAGCCTCGCCAGGGTAAACACTGAAGCTTTCTTT. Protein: CASSLARVNTEAFF.

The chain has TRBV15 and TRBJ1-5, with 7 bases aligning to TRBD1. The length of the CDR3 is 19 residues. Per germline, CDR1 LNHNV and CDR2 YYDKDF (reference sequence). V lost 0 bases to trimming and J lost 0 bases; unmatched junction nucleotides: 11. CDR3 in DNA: TGTGCCACCAGCAGAGATCGGGGCAGCGCAGGGGGTAGCAATCAGCCCCAGCATTTT. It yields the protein CATSRDRGSAGGSNQPQHF. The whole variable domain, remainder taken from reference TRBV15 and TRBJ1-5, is DAMVIQNPRYQVTQFGKPVTLSCSQTLNHNVMYWYQQKSSQAPKLLFHYYDKDFNNEADTPDNFQSRRPNTSFCFLDIRSPGLGDTAMYLCATSRDRGSAGGSNQPQHFGDGTRLSIL.

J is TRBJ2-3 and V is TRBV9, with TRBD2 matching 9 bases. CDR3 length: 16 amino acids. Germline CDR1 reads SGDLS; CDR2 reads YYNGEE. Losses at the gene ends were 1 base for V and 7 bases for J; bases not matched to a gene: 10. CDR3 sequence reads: CASSVTSGGFPNTQYF. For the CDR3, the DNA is TGTGCCAGCAGCGTAACAAGCGGGGGGTTTCCAAATACGCAGTATTTT.

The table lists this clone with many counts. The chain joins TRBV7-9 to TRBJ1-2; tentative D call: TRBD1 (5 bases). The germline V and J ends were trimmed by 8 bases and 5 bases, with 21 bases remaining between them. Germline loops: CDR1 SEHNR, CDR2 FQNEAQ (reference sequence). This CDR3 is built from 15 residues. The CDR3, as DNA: TGTGCCAGCGCTCCCTCCACGGGGGGGTATTATGGCTACACCTTC. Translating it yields CASAPSTGGYYGYTF.